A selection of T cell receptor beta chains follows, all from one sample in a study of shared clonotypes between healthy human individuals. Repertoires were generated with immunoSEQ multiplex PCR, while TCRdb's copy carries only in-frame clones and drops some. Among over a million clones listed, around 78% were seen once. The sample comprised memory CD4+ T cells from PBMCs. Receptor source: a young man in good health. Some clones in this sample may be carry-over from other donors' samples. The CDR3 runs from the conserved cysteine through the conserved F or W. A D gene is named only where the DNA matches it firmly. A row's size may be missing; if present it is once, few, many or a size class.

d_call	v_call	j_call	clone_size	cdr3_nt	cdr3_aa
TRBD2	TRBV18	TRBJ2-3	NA	TGTGCCAGCTCACCCGAAAGTGGTCTAGCGGGAGGTACGCAGTATTTT	CASSPESGLAGGTQYF
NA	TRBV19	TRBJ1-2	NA	TGTGCCAGTAGTATAGATCAGGAGGGACCGTACAATGGCTACACCTTC	CASSIDQEGPYNGYTF
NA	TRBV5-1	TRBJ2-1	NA	TGCGCCAGCAGCTCGAGAATAAATGAGCAGTTCTTC	CASSSRINEQFF
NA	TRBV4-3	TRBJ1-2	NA	TGCGCCAGCAGCCAAGGTACGGGACGCTACACCTTC	CASSQGTGRYTF
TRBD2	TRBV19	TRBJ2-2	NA	TGTGCCAGTAGTGGAATAGCGGGAGACTGGACCGGGGAGCTGTTTTTT	CASSGIAGDWTGELFF
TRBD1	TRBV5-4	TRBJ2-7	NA	TGTGCCAGCAGCTTTGGTGGGACAGGGAGAGAGTCGTACTTC	CASSFGGTGRESYF
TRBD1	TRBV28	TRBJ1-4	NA	TGTGCCAGCAGTTCCGGACAGGGGGCGGGTGAAAAACTGTTTTTT	CASSSGQGAGEKLFF
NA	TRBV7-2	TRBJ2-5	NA	TGTGCCAGCAGCTTAGTGGGGTCGGAGACCCAGTACTTC	CASSLVGSETQYF
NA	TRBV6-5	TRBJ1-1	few	TGTGCCAGCAGTTACTCCCGGGGCAGGGTGGCTTTCTTT	CASSYSRGRVAFF
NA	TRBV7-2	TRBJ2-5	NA	TGTGCCAGCAGTGGCCGGGGTAGCTCGGAGACCCAGTACTTC	CASSGRGSSETQYF
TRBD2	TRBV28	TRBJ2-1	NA	TGTGCCAGCAGTTCCCCGGGGGGGGTATCCTACAATGAGCAGTTCTTC	CASSSPGGVSYNEQFF
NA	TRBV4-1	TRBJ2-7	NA	TGCGCCAGCAGCCAACCCTCGGCGGGTGGGACCTACGAGCAGTACTTC	CASSQPSAGGTYEQYF
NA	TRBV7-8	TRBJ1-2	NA	TGTGCCAGCGGGGTGGGGACACTCTATGGCTACACCTTC	CASGVGTLYGYTF
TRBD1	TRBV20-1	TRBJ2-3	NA	TGCAGTGCCGCTGGACAGGGGGCGAATTTT	CSAAGQGANF
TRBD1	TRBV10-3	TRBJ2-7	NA	TGTGCCATCAGTGAGTCCAGGACAGGGAGTGAGCAGTACTTC	CAISESRTGSEQYF
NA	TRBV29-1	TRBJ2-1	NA	TGCAGCGTTGACTCCCCGGCTAACAATGAGCAGTTCTTC	CSVDSPANNEQFF
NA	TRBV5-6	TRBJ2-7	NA	TGTGCCAGCAGCTGGTCCTACGAGCAGTACTTC	CASSWSYEQYF
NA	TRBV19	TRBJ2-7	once	TGTGCCAGTAGTTTCTCTAGGGGAAAGGCTGCCTACGAGCAGTACTTC	CASSFSRGKAAYEQYF
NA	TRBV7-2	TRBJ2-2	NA	TGTGCCAGCAGCCCCCGCCGCGCGGGGGAGCTGTTTTTT	CASSPRRAGELFF
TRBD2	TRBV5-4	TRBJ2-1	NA	TGTGCCAGCAGCCCGTTAGCGGGAGGACGGAATGAGCAGTTCTTC	CASSPLAGGRNEQFF
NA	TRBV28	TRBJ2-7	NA	TGTGCCATTAGAGAGAACAGGGAGCGACCTCCCTACGAGCAGTACTTC	CAIRENRERPPYEQYF
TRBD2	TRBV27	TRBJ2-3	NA	TGTGCCAGCAGTCGTGGGACTAGCGGGAGGGCGAGCACAGATACGCAGTATTTT	CASSRGTSGRASTDTQYF
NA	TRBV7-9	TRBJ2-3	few	TGTGCCAGCAGCCCGGCCGGGGATACGCAGTATTTT	CASSPAGDTQYF
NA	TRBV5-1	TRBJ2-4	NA	TGCGCCAGCAGCTTGGACGGAAACATTCAGTACTTC	CASSLDGNIQYF
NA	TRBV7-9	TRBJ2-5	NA	TGTGCCAGCAGCTCGATACTAGCCGTGGAGACCCAGTACTTC	CASSSILAVETQYF
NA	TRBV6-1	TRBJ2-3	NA	TGTGCCTCTCAGGGGGGAAGCACAGATACGCAGTATTTT	CASQGGSTDTQYF
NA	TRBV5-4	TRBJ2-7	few	TGTGCCAGCAGCTCCGATACCTACGAGCAGTACTTC	CASSSDTYEQYF
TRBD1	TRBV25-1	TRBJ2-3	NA	TGTGCCAGCAGTGAATATGAACAAAGGGGGCCAGATACGCAGTATTTT	CASSEYEQRGPDTQYF
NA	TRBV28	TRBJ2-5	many	TGTGCCCACCGCGGACAGAAAGGAGAGACCCAGTACTTC	CAHRGQKGETQYF
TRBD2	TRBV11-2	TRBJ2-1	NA	TGTGCCAGCAGCTCGCCGACCCAGGGACTAGCTCACGATGAGCAGTTCTTC	CASSSPTQGLAHDEQFF
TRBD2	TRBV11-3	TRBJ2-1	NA	TGTGCCAGCAGCTCAGGACTAGCCAATGAGCAGTTCTTC	CASSSGLANEQFF
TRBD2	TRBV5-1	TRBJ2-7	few	TGCGCCAGCAGCTTGGGGGGAAGCGGGAGCCGCGAGCAGTACTTC	CASSLGGSGSREQYF
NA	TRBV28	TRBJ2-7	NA	TGTGCCAGCAGCCTGTCCACCTACGAGCAGTACTTC	CASSLSTYEQYF
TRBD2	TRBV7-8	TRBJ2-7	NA	TGTGCCAGCAGCCCGCTCCTAGCGGGAACCACCTACGAGCAGTACTTC	CASSPLLAGTTYEQYF
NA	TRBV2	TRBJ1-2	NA	TGTGCCAGCAGTGAATACGGAGGGTGGGGCTACACCTTC	CASSEYGGWGYTF
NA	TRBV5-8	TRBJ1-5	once	TGTGCCAGCAGCTTGACGGTCCTAGGTGGGCCCCAGCATTTT	CASSLTVLGGPQHF
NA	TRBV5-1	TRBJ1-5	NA	TGCGCCAGCAGCTTGGACTCCGGAGGGCAGCCCCAGCATTTT	CASSLDSGGQPQHF
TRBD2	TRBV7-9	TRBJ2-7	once	TGTGCCAGCAGCTTAGCGCAAACTAGCGGGGGCAAGCAGTACTTC	CASSLAQTSGGKQYF
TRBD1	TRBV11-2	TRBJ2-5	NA	TGTGCCAGCAGCTCCCTCTCCGGGACAGGGGGACGAGAGACCCAGTACTTC	CASSSLSGTGGRETQYF
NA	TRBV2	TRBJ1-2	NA	TGTGCCAGCAGTGAAGGGGGATTAGGATATGGCTACACCTTC	CASSEGGLGYGYTF
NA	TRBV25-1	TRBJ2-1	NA	TGTGCCAGCAGTGAATGGGGTAGGCGGTCCTACAATGAGCAGTTCTTC	CASSEWGRRSYNEQFF
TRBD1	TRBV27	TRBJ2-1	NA	TGTGCCAGCAGTTTAAGGACAGGGCTTTCCAATGAGCAGTTCTTC	CASSLRTGLSNEQFF
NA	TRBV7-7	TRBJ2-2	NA	TGTGCCAGCAGCGCCCTGGGATCGAACACCGGGGAGCTGTTTTTT	CASSALGSNTGELFF
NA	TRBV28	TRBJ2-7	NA	TGTGCCAGCAGTTCCCGTACGCCCTACGAGCAGTACTTC	CASSSRTPYEQYF
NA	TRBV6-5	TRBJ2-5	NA	TGTGCCAGCAGACTGACAACCCAAGAGACCCAGTACTTC	CASRLTTQETQYF
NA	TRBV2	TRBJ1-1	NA	TGTGCCAGCAGTGGGGTCGCAGGGGTCTTTTTAGGAGCTTTCTTT	CASSGVAGVFLGAFF
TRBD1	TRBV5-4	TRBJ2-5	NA	TGTGCCAGCAGCCGGTGGGACAGGGTGGAGACCCAGTACTTC	CASSRWDRVETQYF
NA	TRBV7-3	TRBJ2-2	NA	TGTGCCAGCAGCTTAGAACAGCACTCCGCGAACACCGGGGAGCTGTTTTTT	CASSLEQHSANTGELFF
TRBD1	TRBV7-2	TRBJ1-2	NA	TGTGCCAGCAGCCTCAACCGGGACAGGGTACGGGGCTACACCTTC	CASSLNRDRVRGYTF
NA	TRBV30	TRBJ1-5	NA	TGTGCCTGGACCTTGGGGAACAATCAGCCCCAGCATTTT	CAWTLGNNQPQHF
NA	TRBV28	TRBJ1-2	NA	TGTGCCAGCAGTTTAAGTGTGGGGGGGCATGGCTACACCTTC	CASSLSVGGHGYTF
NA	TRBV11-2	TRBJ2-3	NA	TGTGCCAGCAGCTTATGGGGGGACGCCCTGGGAGATACGCAGTATTTT	CASSLWGDALGDTQYF
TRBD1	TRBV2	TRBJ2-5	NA	TGTGCCAGCAGGGACCGGGACAGGGTCCCCGAGACCCAGTACTTC	CASRDRDRVPETQYF